The present entry profiles one TCR beta chain with its context. This entry is derived from a study of shared clonotypes between healthy human individuals. Assay: immunoSEQ multiplex PCR; the TCRdb copy retains only in-frame clones and omits some. The sample includes 400,000 or so clones, 95% to 97% seen only once; the top ten take about 0.32%. Donors were Caucasian adults residing in Nashville, Tennessee, USA. This CDR3 has 15 residues. Trimming took 1 base from V and 2 from J; bases not matched to a gene: 5. CDR1 and CDR2 from the germline V gene are MDHEN and SYDVKM. This TCR derives from a man younger than 40 in good health. The J gene is TRBJ2-7, the V gene TRBV28; 7 bases are a match to TRBD1. Sequencing was done on a sample of memory CD8+ T cells sorted from blood. Subset noted: CD45RO+ cells pooled with CCR7-negative TemRA cells. The CDR3 sequence is CASSLFLTGTYEQYF. CDR3 sequence (DNA): TGTGCCAGCAGTTTATTTTTGACAGGGACCTACGAGCAGTACTTC.